Described below is a single T cell receptor beta chain sequence and its context. Clinical history as reported by participants underpinned cohort assignment. The germline V gene has CDR1 KGHDR and CDR2 SFDVKD. Losses at the gene ends were 3 bases for V and 9 bases for J; bases not matched to a gene: 1. The CDR3 extends over 12 amino acids. Per the original methods: Amplification with reference gene primers provided the estimates of nucleated cell counts. TCRdb keeps only in-frame clones here, not all; method: immunoSEQ multiplex PCR. D and trimming were read from the DNA, whereas the V and J calls and clone size are those reported in that table. The sample has about 400,000 clones, more than 75% seen once. The sample originates from a study of blood T cell repertoires in COVID-19. Across the study: Collection of acute and convalescent COVID-19 samples took place in the United States, Italy and Spain.

Sequencing input: PBMCs or T cells enriched from blood (not recorded which). The sequence came from a woman aged 30 to 39 with acute COVID-19. The gene calls are TRBV24-1 and TRBJ2-1; the match to TRBD1 covers 7 bases. Here the CDR3 reads CATSDTGVEQFF. DNA of the CDR3: TGTGCCACCAGTGATACAGGGGTTGAGCAGTTCTTC.